The present TCR beta chain was sequenced within a study of control samples from healthy donors and cancer patients. Data came from immunoSEQ multiplex PCR; TCRdb stores just in-frame clones and leaves some out. The sample includes over 150,000 clones, 75% to 95% of them seen just once. This clone has only a few counts. Germline V gene data show CDR1 as SGHRS and CDR2 as YFSETQ. V dropped 0 bases and J dropped 5; count of bases not matched to a gene: 7. CDR3 length equals 15 residues. Sequences were obtained from blood. The source is a woman between 40 and 50 years old in good health. V gene TRBV5-1 combines with J gene TRBJ2-5; 7 bases agree with TRBD2. CDR3 sequence reads: CASSLASGVEETQYF. The CDR3 DNA is TGCGCCAGCAGCTTGGCCAGCGGGGTGGAGGAGACCCAGTACTTC.